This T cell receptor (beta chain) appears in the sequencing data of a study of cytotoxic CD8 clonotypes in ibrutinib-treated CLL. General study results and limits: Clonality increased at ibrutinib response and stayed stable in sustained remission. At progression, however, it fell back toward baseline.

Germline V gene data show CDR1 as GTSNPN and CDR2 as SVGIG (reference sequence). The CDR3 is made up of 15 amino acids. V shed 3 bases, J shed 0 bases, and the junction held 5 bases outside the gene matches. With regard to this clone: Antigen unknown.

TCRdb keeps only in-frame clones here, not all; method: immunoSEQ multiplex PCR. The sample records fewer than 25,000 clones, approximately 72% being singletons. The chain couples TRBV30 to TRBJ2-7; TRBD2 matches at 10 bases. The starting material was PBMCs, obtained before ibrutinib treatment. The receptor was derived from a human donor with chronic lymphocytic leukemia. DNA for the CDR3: TGTGCCTGGAGCTTGACTAGCGGGCACTCCTACGAGCAGTACTTC. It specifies CAWSLTSGHSYEQYF.